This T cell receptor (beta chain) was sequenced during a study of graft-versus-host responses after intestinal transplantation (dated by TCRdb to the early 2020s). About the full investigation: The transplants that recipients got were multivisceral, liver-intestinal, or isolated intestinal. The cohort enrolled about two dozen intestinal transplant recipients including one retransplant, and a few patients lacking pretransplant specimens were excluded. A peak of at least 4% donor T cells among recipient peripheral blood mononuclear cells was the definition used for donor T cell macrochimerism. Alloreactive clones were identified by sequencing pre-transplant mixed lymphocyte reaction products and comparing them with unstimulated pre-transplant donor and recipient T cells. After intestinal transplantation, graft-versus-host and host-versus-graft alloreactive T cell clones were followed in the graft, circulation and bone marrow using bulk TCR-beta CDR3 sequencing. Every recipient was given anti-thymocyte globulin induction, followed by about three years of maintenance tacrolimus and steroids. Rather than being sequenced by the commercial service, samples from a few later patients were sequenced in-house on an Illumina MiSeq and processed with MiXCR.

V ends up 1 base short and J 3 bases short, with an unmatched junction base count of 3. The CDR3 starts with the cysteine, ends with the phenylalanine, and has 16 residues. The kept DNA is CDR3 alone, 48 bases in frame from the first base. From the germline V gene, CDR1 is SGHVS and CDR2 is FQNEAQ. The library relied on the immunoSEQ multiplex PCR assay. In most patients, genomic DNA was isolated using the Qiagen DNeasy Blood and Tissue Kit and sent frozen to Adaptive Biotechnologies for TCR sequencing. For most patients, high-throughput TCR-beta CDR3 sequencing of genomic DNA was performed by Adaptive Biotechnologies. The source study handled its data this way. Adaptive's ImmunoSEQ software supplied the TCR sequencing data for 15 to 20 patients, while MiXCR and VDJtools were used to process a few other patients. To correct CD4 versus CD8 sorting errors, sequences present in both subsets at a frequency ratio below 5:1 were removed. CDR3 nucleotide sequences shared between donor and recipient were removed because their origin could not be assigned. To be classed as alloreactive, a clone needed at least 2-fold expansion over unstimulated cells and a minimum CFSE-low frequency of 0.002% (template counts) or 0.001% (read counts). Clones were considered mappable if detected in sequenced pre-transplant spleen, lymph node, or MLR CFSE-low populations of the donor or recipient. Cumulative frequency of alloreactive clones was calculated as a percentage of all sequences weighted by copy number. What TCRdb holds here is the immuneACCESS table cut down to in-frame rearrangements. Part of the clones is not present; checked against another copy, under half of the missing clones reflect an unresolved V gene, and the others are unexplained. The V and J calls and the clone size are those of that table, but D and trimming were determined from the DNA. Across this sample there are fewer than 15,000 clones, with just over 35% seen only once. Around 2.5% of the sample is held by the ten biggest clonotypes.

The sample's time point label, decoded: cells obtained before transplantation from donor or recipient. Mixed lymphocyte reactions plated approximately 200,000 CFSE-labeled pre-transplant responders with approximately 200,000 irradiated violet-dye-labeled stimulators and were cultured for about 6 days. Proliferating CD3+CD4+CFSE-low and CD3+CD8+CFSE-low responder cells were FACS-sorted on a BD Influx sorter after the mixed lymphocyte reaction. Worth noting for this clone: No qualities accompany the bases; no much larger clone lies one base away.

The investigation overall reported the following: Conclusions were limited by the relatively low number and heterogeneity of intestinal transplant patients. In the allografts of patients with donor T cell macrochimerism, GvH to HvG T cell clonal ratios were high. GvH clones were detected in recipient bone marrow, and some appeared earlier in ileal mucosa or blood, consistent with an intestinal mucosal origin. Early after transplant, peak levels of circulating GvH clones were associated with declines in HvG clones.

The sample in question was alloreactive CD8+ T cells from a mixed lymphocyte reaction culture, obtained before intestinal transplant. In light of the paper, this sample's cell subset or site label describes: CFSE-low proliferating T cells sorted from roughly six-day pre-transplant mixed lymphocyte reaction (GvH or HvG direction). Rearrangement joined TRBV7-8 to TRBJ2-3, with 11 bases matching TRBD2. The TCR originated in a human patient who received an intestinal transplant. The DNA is TGTGCCAGCAGCTTAGTGCTAGCGGGGGGAACAGATACGCAGTATTTT. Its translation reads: CASSLVLAGGTDTQYF.